A single sample gave rise to the 22 T cell receptor beta chains below, sequenced in a study of CD8 T cells in Susac syndrome. With random hexamers, roughly 0.45 to 1 ug RNA was reverse transcribed. TCRdb re-derived calls from the immunoSEQ multiplex PCR reads in MiXCR, one entry per CDR3 protein. The sample has about 300,000 distinct CDR3 sequences; 85% are singletons. The sample comprised CD8+ T cells from PBMCs. The receptors were gathered from a human donor with multiple sclerosis.

The V and J genes are TRBV24-1 and TRBJ2-7, with D uncertain. V dropped 0 bases and J dropped 4 bases, with 6 bases sitting between them. Germline V gene sequence: CDR1 KGHDR, CDR2 SFDVKD. The CDR3 has 13 residues. CDR3 amino acids: CATSDLDTYEQYF. The CDR3 DNA reads TGTGCCACCAGTGATTTGGACACGTACGAGCAGTACTTC.

The V gene is TRBV4-3, the J gene TRBJ2-7; maybe TRBD2 (6 bases). Germline CDR1 and CDR2: LGHNA and YSLEER. The V end lost 0 bases, the J end lost 0 bases, and 9 bases lay between the germline ends. The CDR3 runs to 15 residues. CDR3 sequence reads: CASSQDWEDSYEQYF. The DNA of the CDR3 is TGCGCCAGCAGCCAAGATTGGGAGGACTCCTACGAGCAGTACTTC.

This clonotype showed up just a few times. This chain links TRBV7-6 with TRBJ2-1; no definite D call. The CDR3 has 14 amino acids. The V end was cut by 0 bases, the J end by 5 bases, with 8 bases between. Germline CDR1 SGHVS, CDR2 FNYEAQ. The CDR3 spells CASSLAFRNNEQFF. CDR3 DNA sequence: TGTGCCAGCAGCTTAGCTTTCAGGAACAATGAGCAGTTCTTC.

This sequence joins TRBV30 and TRBJ1-1; D remains unclear. The length of the CDR3 is 13 residues. Trimming shortened V by 0 bases and J by 5 bases, and 10 bases separated the two germline ends. CDR1 and CDR2 from the germline V gene are GTSNPN and SVGIG (reference sequence). The CDR3 here is CAWSVDKGTEAFF. DNA of the CDR3: TGTGCCTGGAGTGTAGACAAGGGTACTGAAGCTTTCTTT.

The CDR3 nucleotides are TGTGCCAGCAGTTATGGACTAGCGGGAGCCTGCAATGAGCAGTTCTTC. Its protein is CASSYGLAGACNEQFF. The gene calls are TRBV6-2 or TRBV6-3 and TRBJ2-1, with 13 nucleotides matching TRBD2. Germline-derived CDR1 and CDR2 are MNHEY and SVGEGT. CDR3 size: 16 residues. V gave up 3 bases and J gave up 6 bases; unmatched junction bases: 5.

CDR3 bases: TGCGCCAGCAGCCAAGATTCGGAGGGCACTGAAGCTTTCTTT. Translating it yields CASSQDSEGTEAFF. The chain has TRBV4-1 and TRBJ1-1; D is uncertain. This CDR3 is 14 amino acids long. V was pared by 0 bases and J by 4 bases, with 9 bases between. Germline-derived CDR1 and CDR2 are MGHRA and YSYEKL.

J is TRBJ2-3 and V is TRBV9; TRBD2 aligns across 7 bases. The CDR3 consists of 16 residues. V shed 1 base, J shed 6 bases, and the junction held 11 bases outside the gene matches. Germline values: CDR1 SGDLS, CDR2 YYNGEE. This CDR3 is CASSVSVAGSGDTQYF. DNA for the CDR3: TGTGCCAGCAGCGTATCGGTAGCGGGCTCGGGGGATACGCAGTATTTT.

The CDR3: CASSYAGSAYNEQFF. The CDR3 coding sequence is TGTGCCAGCAGTTATGCCGGGTCCGCCTACAATGAGCAGTTCTTC. This chain connects TRBV28 to TRBJ2-1; D gene unclear. V lost 4 bases and J 2 bases, leaving 12 bases between the germline ends. The V gene's germline CDR1 is MDHEN and CDR2 SYDVKM. CDR3 length: 15 residues.

V gene TRBV7-9 combines with J gene TRBJ2-7; D is undetermined. The V end lost 5 bases, the J end lost 5 bases, and 10 bases lay between the germline ends. CDR3 length equals 12 residues. Germline V lookup: CDR1 SEHNR, CDR2 FQNEAQ (reference sequence). The CDR3 region is CASSITPDEQYF. In DNA, the CDR3 is TGTGCCAGCAGCATTACACCCGACGAGCAGTACTTC.

V usage is TRBV24-1 and J usage is TRBJ2-2; D unresolved. Trimming left V 2 bases short and J 5 bases short, with 11 bases between. The CDR3 contains 15 residues. CDR1 and CDR2 from the germline V gene are KGHDR and SFDVKD. CDR3 DNA: TGTGCCACCAGTGATTGGGCCGTGGGAACCGGGGAGCTGTTTTTT. It specifies CATSDWAVGTGELFF.

The V call is TRBV25-1, the J call TRBJ1-5, with 8 bases aligning to TRBD1. The CDR3 consists of 15 residues. Germline CDR1 MGHDK, CDR2 SYGVNS. V lost 3 bases, J lost 4 bases, and 5 bases stayed unmatched. CDR3 sequence (DNA): TGTGCCAGCAGTGATCTCACAGGGGGAAATCAGCCCCAGCATTTT. Its protein product is CASSDLTGGNQPQHF.

The V call is TRBV27, the J call TRBJ2-5, with 9 bases identical to TRBD1. This CDR3 is built from 14 residues. The J segment lost 6 bases and the V segment lost 8 bases, leaving 10 bases of the junction unmatched. Germline V gene data show CDR1 as MNHEY and CDR2 as SMNVEV (reference sequence). The CDR3 nucleotides are TGTGCCAGCGGACCGGGACAGGGAGGCCAGACCCAGTACTTC. Its protein is CASGPGQGGQTQYF.

This clonotype is a singleton in its sample. The V call is TRBV7-2, the J call TRBJ2-2; 15 bases match TRBD2. CDR1 is SGHTA, CDR2 FQGNSA, per germline. V was clipped by 5 bases and J by 5 bases; unmatched bases: 9. This CDR3 comprises 18 residues. The CDR3 nucleotides read TGTGCCAGCAGCAAACCGGGACTAGCGGGAGGATGGACCGGGGAGCTGTTTTTT. The encoded protein is CASSKPGLAGGWTGELFF.

This clonotype was detected only once. This chain connects TRBV27 to TRBJ2-7; D not resolved. The germline V and J ends were trimmed by 8 bases and 3 bases, with 14 bases remaining between them. The CDR3 is made up of 13 amino acids. Germline V CDR1 and CDR2: MNHEY, SMNVEV (reference sequence). The CDR3 protein is CASSTEPRYEQYF. The DNA for the CDR3 is TGTGCCAGCTCCACGGAACCGCGCTACGAGCAGTACTTC.

The chain links TRBV18 to TRBJ2-1, with 7 bases fitting TRBD2. Germline V gene data show CDR1 as KGHSH and CDR2 as LQKENI. Germline trimming cut 2 bases from V and 4 bases from J; bases unmatched to any gene: 2. The CDR3 is 14 amino acids. Written as DNA, the CDR3 is TGTGCCAGCTCACCATGGGGGGGGTACAATGAGCAGTTCTTC. This encodes CASSPWGGYNEQFF.

This clonotype was seen just once. The rearrangement links TRBV7-9 to TRBJ1-1; possible D gene TRBD1, 5 bases. Per germline, CDR1 SEHNR and CDR2 FQNEAQ (reference sequence). There are 12 residues in the CDR3. With 7 bases removed from V and 6 bases from J, the gap between germline ends came to 12 bases. The CDR3 nucleotides read TGTGCCAGCACTCCGGGGGTCCCTGAAGCTTTCTTT. Encoded protein: CASTPGVPEAFF.

This clonotype was seen more than once but under ten times. The chain uses TRBV7-9 and TRBJ2-3; 8 bases match TRBD2. V was clipped by 8 bases and J by 2 bases; unmatched bases: 3. CDR1 is SEHNR, CDR2 FQNEAQ, per germline (reference sequence). The length of the CDR3 is 13 residues. The CDR3 loop reads CASRGGATDTQYF. Written as DNA, the CDR3 is TGTGCCAGCCGGGGGGGAGCCACAGATACGCAGTATTTT.

V and J are TRBV12-3 or TRBV12-4 and TRBJ1-3, with D unresolved. The CDR3 is 12 amino acids. Trimming removed 2 bases at V and 6 bases at J, with 5 bases between. Written as DNA, the CDR3 is TGTGCCAGCAGTTTACTAGAAAACACCATATATTTT. Protein sequence: CASSLLENTIYF.

The rearrangement uses TRBV6-2 or TRBV6-3 and TRBJ1-1, with D unresolved. V lost 2 bases to trimming and J lost 3 bases, with 4 bases between them. The CDR3 runs 12 residues. The germline CDR1 and CDR2 sequences are MNHEY and SVGEGT. The CDR3 DNA is TGTGCCAGCAGTTACGCCCACACTGAAGCTTTCTTT. Protein sequence: CASSYAHTEAFF.

The chain joins TRBV6-2 or TRBV6-3 to TRBJ2-7; weak D call: TRBD1 (5 bases). CDR1 and CDR2 (germline): MNHEY, SVGEGT. This CDR3 comprises 15 residues. V gave up 0 bases and J gave up 2 bases, with 11 bases separating them. The CDR3 DNA follows: TGTGCCAGCAGTTACTCTCAGGGCCTCACCTACGAGCAGTACTTC. Amino acid sequence: CASSYSQGLTYEQYF.

This chain links TRBV3-1 with TRBJ1-2, with 8 bases matching TRBD1. After removal of 1 base from V and 3 bases from J, the junction contained 7 bases not matched to a gene. Looked up from germline, CDR1 is LGHDT and CDR2 is YNNKEL (reference sequence). The CDR3 totals 16 residues. This CDR3 reads CASSQGRAGGDYGYTF. Written as DNA, the CDR3 is TGTGCCAGCAGCCAAGGTCGAGCAGGGGGCGACTATGGCTACACCTTC. Full variable domain (rest looked up from reference TRBV3-1 and TRBJ1-2): DTAVSQTPKYLVTQMGNDKSIKCEQNLGHDTMYWYKQDSKKFLKIMFSYNNKELIINETVPNRFSPKSPDKAHLNLHINSLELGDSAVYFCASSQGRAGGDYGYTFGSGTRLTVV.

The CDR3 loop reads CASLGTAQNIQYF. Here the CDR3 DNA reads TGTGCCAGCTTGGGGACAGCTCAAAACATTCAGTACTTC. The chain joins TRBV6-1 to TRBJ2-4; 7 bases agree with TRBD1. The germline V gene encodes CDR1 MNHNS and CDR2 SASEGT. The CDR3 extends over 13 amino acids. Trimming took 8 bases from V and 5 from J; bases not matched to a gene: 6.